These T cell receptor beta chains were read from a single sample in a study of cytomegalovirus exposure and HLA in healthy donors. Profiled with immunoSEQ multiplex PCR; TCRdb holds only in-frame clones, not every one. Of 150,000 to 200,000 clones listed, around 75% were seen once; the top ten hold 1.6%. Sequencing was performed on PBMCs. The receptors stem from a woman between 45 and 60 years old in good health and CMV-seronegative. The CDR3 runs from the conserved cysteine through the conserved F or W. Only part of the rows carry a size: once, few, many, or a class if the clone is expanded.

>NA|TRBJ2-1|TRBV28
CASRPAGLGYNEQFF
>NA|TRBJ2-5|TRBV6-5
CASSSGGLSQETQYF
>once|TRBJ2-7|TRBV28
CASSLASGTGYEQYF
>NA|TRBJ1-3|TRBV30
CAWAGEDGNTIYF
>NA|TRBJ2-1|TRBV7-2
CASSSVRSSYNEQFF
>NA|TRBJ1-1|TRBV28
CASSAPGLKNTEAFF
>few|TRBJ1-1|TRBV4-2
CASSVLMGDLDTEAFF
>few|TRBJ1-5|TRBV25-1
CASSEGGPNQPQHF
>NA|TRBJ2-2|TRBV29-1
CSVDTGELFF
>NA|TRBJ2-3|TRBV5-1
CASSLDRLAGNTDTQYF
>NA|TRBJ2-6|TRBV7-3
CASSLAGSGANVLTF
>NA|TRBJ1-4|TRBV7-9
CASSLDREGEKLFF
>NA|TRBJ2-1|TRBV4-3
CASSQGTSGEINEQFF
>NA|TRBJ2-7|TRBV6-6
CASSLTSGYEQYF